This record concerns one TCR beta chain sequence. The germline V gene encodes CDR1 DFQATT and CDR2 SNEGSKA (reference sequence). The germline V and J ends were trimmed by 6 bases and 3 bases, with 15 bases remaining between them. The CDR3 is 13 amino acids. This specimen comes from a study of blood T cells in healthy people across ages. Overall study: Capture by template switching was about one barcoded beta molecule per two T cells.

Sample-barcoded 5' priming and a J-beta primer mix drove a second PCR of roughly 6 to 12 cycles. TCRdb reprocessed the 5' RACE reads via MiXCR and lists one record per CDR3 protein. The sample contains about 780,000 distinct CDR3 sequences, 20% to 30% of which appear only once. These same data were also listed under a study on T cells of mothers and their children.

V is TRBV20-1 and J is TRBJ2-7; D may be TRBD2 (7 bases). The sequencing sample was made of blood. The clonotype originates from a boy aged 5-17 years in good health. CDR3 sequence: CSARGPRDYEQYF. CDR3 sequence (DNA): TGCAGTGCGCGGGGGCCGAGGGACTACGAGCAGTACTTC.